The clone carrying this T cell receptor (beta chain) was observed a handful of times. As yet, its antigen is unknown. This record comes from a study of beta chain features in type 1 diabetes. Whole-study context: Examination covered around 98 million sorted cells spanning all samples.

Every bit of the isolated RNA underwent reverse transcription, so sequencing read expressed TCRB transcripts. Here immunoSEQ multiplex PCR was the method, and the copy in TCRdb shows in-frame clones only, minus some. The sample holds roughly 50,000 clones, approximately 43% seen once. Study-level results: A closer apparent resemblance between naive, central memory and Treg TCRB repertoires was seen in patients than in healthy donors. Diminished insertions and augmented deletions at VDJ junctions characterized type 1 diabetes patients. Significant though moderate, a shortening of TCRB CDR3s appeared in all four CD4+ subsets of Type 1 diabetes patients.

CDR1 is SGHNT, CDR2 YYREEE, per germline (reference sequence). This CDR3 spans 16 amino acids. Trimming took 2 bases from V and 5 from J; bases not matched to a gene: 11. The authors took one heparinised blood draw, averaging about 120 mL, from each donor. The receptor's source is a man younger than 40 with type 1 diabetes. The V call is TRBV5-4, the J call TRBJ1-2; 8 bases fit TRBD1. The sample was stem cell memory CD4+ T cells from blood. Written as DNA, the CDR3 is TGTGCCAGCAGCTTATATGGACAGGGCGGACTATATGGCTACACCTTC. Translating it yields CASSLYGQGGLYGYTF.